The 26 T cell receptor beta chains below come from one sample, sequenced in a study of T cell repertoires in cytomegalovirus infection. What these receptors recognize is not known. TCRdb called the reads again in MiXCR, with one record for every CDR3 protein. Seen here are about 360,000 distinct CDR3 sequences, approximately 35% observed once, and the top ten hold about 13%. Sequenced material: cultured PBMCs, taken from culture after CMV antigen stimulation. The source of these receptors is a human donor in good health (CMV status not recorded). Some clones in this sample may be carry-over from other donors' samples.

This clonotype was picked up a small number of times. V gene TRBV12-5 combines with J gene TRBJ2-1, with TRBD2 matching 7 bases. The junction had 5 bases not matched to a gene; V was cut back by 2 bases and J by 4 bases. The germline V gene has CDR1 LGHNT and CDR2 FRNRAP. The CDR3 totals 15 residues. The CDR3 region is CASGLRWEGYNEQFF. CDR3 coding DNA: TGTGCTAGTGGTTTGAGGTGGGAGGGGTACAATGAGCAGTTCTTC.

The CDR3 nucleotides read TGTGCCAGTACCGCGGGAAGCATCCAGGGGTATGGCTACACCTTC. The encoded protein is CASTAGSIQGYGYTF. V gene TRBV19 combines with J gene TRBJ1-2; possibly TRBD1 for D (6 bases). The V gene's germline CDR1 is LNHDA and CDR2 SQIVND (reference sequence). V lost 7 bases to trimming and J lost 5 bases, with 20 bases between them. CDR3 length: 15 amino acids.

This clonotype was seen only a few times. CDR3 DNA: TGTGCCAGCAGCTTAGGGACAGGGGGCGCCGGGAACTATGGCTACACCTTC. Its translation is CASSLGTGGAGNYGYTF. The J gene is TRBJ1-2, the V gene TRBV7-8; 11 nucleotides line up with TRBD1. With V trimmed by 1 base and J by 2 bases, 6 bases remained unmatched. The CDR3 covers 17 residues. The germline gives CDR1 SGHVS, CDR2 FQNEAQ.

The chain carries TRBV6-1 and TRBJ2-2, with TRBD2 identical over 7 bases. The V gene's germline CDR1 is MNHNS and CDR2 SASEGT. The J segment lost 6 bases and the V segment lost 6 bases, leaving 13 bases of the junction unmatched. The CDR3 covers 16 residues. This CDR3 is CASRLPGLSRSGELFF. DNA of the CDR3: TGTGCCAGCAGACTTCCGGGACTATCTCGATCCGGGGAGCTGTTTTTT.

The rearrangement uses TRBV4-1 and TRBJ1-1; no clear D gene. Trimming cost V 0 bases and J 1 base, with 6 bases left between them. Germline CDR1 MGHRA, CDR2 YSYEKL. The CDR3 extends over 14 amino acids. CDR3 region: CASSQDEGNTEAFF. For the CDR3, the DNA is TGCGCCAGCAGCCAAGATGAGGGGAACACTGAAGCTTTCTTT.

The chain uses TRBV7-2 and TRBJ1-1; possibly TRBD1 for D (5 bases). V was pared by 0 bases and J by 1 base, with 9 bases between. This CDR3 contains 15 residues. Germline V CDR1 and CDR2: SGHTA, FQGNSA. DNA of the CDR3: TGTGCCAGCAGCTTAGCTTGGGGGGAGAACACTGAAGCTTTCTTT. As protein: CASSLAWGENTEAFF.

Comments on this clonotype: A junction boundary mismatches the germline segment, possibly from a read error. V is TRBV4-1 and J is TRBJ1-4, with 8 positions matching TRBD1. The CDR3 spans 16 residues. From germline, CDR1 is MGHRA and CDR2 YSYEKL. Here the CDR3 DNA reads TGTGCCAGCAGCCAAGTTACAGGGGGAGCGCGTGAAAAACTGTTTTTT. Encoded protein: CASSQVTGGAREKLFF.

This clonotype was counted only a few times. This rearrangement joins TRBV7-4 to TRBJ2-3; the match to TRBD2 covers 9 bases. This CDR3 spans 19 amino acids. Per germline, CDR1 SGHVT and CDR2 SQSDAQ. V lost 3 bases and J lost 2; bases outside the gene matches: 15. The chain's CDR3 is CASSFTSRLAGSITDTQYF. CDR3 coding DNA: TGTGCCAGCAGCTTCACTTCGCGTCTAGCGGGAAGTATCACAGATACGCAGTATTTT.

This clonotype was detected only once. The gene calls are TRBV7-9 and TRBJ2-5; D could derive from TRBD1 or TRBD2 (6 bases each). CDR1 and CDR2 from the germline V gene are SEHNR and FQNEAQ (reference sequence). The CDR3 is made up of 14 amino acids. V shed 5 bases and J shed 4 bases, with 14 bases lying between them. The CDR3, as DNA: TGTGCCAGCAGCAGGGGGGCTAGTCGAGAGACCCAGTACTTC. Translating gives CASSRGASRETQYF.

This chain joins TRBV12-3 or TRBV12-4 and TRBJ1-4; TRBD1 matches at 7 bases. This CDR3 is built from 15 residues. Germline trimming cut 6 bases from V and 8 bases from J; bases unmatched to any gene: 12. CDR3 in DNA: TGTGCCAGCAGCGATCCCACAGGGGCGGCCGAAAAACTGTTTTTT. Its translation is CASSDPTGAAEKLFF.

This clonotype was seen a handful of times. V usage is TRBV11-2 and J usage is TRBJ2-2; possibly TRBD2 for D (6 bases). Trimming left V 0 bases short and J 2 bases short, with 10 bases between. The CDR3 has 16 amino acids. From germline, CDR1 is SGHAT and CDR2 FQNNGV. CDR3 in amino acids: CASSLEGSGNTGELFF. The CDR3 coding sequence is TGTGCCAGCAGCTTAGAGGGTAGCGGCAACACCGGGGAGCTGTTTTTT.

Concerning this clonotype: Its ends do not fully match the called genes, so a read error is possible. This chain connects TRBV7-6 to TRBJ1-1; no clear D gene. Germline CDR1 reads SGHVS; CDR2 reads FNYEAQ. This CDR3 spans 16 amino acids. Written as DNA, the CDR3 is TGTGCCAACAGCCCCGGCCCGGGTAGGGTGAACACTGAAGCTTTCTTT. Translation: CANSPGPGRVNTEAFF.

This clonotype has only a few counts. The CDR3 is CASSPGQAPPLSYEQYF. The CDR3 DNA sequence: TGTGCCAGCAGCCCCGGACAGGCGCCCCCTCTTTCCTACGAGCAGTACTTC. The chain uses TRBV27 and TRBJ2-7; the match to TRBD1 covers 7 bases. Germline V CDR1 and CDR2: MNHEY, SMNVEV (reference sequence). The V gene end was trimmed by 6 bases and the J gene end by 1 base; junction bases not matched to a gene: 15. The CDR3 extends over 17 amino acids.

This clonotype was seen ten or more times. V usage is TRBV7-2 and J usage is TRBJ1-4; 9 bases match TRBD1. Germline V gives CDR1 SGHTA, CDR2 FQGNSA. The CDR3 spans 15 residues. Unmatched junction bases numbered 8, after V lost 5 bases and J lost 7 bases. The CDR3 DNA sequence: TGTGCCAGCAGCCCTCGGCAGACAGGGGGTGAAAAACTGTTTTTT. As protein: CASSPRQTGGEKLFF.

The rearrangement joins TRBV10-3 to TRBJ2-5, with a weak D call TRBD2 (6 bases). CDR3 size: 14 residues. Deletions cut 3 bases from V and 4 bases from J, with 12 bases between. Germline V gene sequence: CDR1 ENHRY, CDR2 SYGVKD. The CDR3 bases are TGTGCCATCAGTGACGGAGGGACGGGAGAGACCCAGTACTTC. Residues: CAISDGGTGETQYF.

The V and J genes are TRBV7-3 and TRBJ2-1, with 8 bases aligning to TRBD2. The CDR3 runs to 16 residues. CDR1 and CDR2 from the germline V gene are SGHTA and FQGTGA. V lost 6 bases, J lost 1 base, and 8 bases stayed unmatched. CDR3 protein: CASSRTGGQSYNEQFF. In DNA, the CDR3 is TGTGCCAGCAGTCGCACGGGAGGGCAATCCTACAATGAGCAGTTCTTC.

This clonotype was detected a few times. The chain carries TRBV6-1 and TRBJ2-4; no definite D call. V gave up 5 bases and J gave up 5 bases, with 16 bases separating them. Germline CDR1 MNHNS, CDR2 SASEGT. This CDR3 comprises 15 residues. As DNA, the CDR3 is TGTGCCAGCAGTTTGTCAGGTGTGGCAGAAAACATTCAGTACTTC. Translated, it gives CASSLSGVAENIQYF.

Turning to this clonotype: At one of its ends the junction is not consistent with the germline gene, which may arise from a read error. This chain links TRBV7-2 with TRBJ1-6; 9 nucleotides line up with TRBD1. Germline V gene lookup returns CDR1 SGHTA and CDR2 FQGNSA. The length of the CDR3 is 16 residues. CDR3 region: CVSSLKQGANDSPLHF. Written as DNA, the CDR3 is TGTGTCAGCAGCTTAAAACAGGGGGCGAATGATTCACCCCTCCACTTT.

This chain connects TRBV7-2 to TRBJ1-4, with 8 bases aligning to TRBD1. CDR1 is SGHTA, CDR2 FQGNSA, per germline. CDR3 size: 14 residues. The V gene end was trimmed by 5 bases and the J gene end by 7 bases; junction bases not matched to a gene: 6. The CDR3 protein is CASSPRGRGEKLFF. The CDR3 DNA reads TGTGCCAGCAGCCCCAGGGGGCGCGGTGAAAAACTGTTTTTT.

J is TRBJ1-3 and V is TRBV30; D possibly corresponds to TRBD1 (6 bases). The germline gives CDR1 GTSNPN, CDR2 SVGIG (reference sequence). CDR3 size: 14 residues. V was pared by 8 bases and J by 0 bases, with 14 bases between. This CDR3 is CALMQGISGNTIYF. Written as DNA, the CDR3 is TGTGCCCTCATGCAGGGGATCTCTGGAAACACCATATATTTT.

The chain has TRBV19 and TRBJ1-2; D is perhaps TRBD1 (5 bases). V was trimmed by 3 bases and J by 4 bases, leaving 15 bases between them. Germline V gene sequence: CDR1 LNHDA, CDR2 SQIVND (reference sequence). The CDR3 totals 15 residues. The CDR3 protein is CASSISGGELYGYTF. CDR3 sequence (DNA): TGTGCCAGTAGTATTAGCGGGGGGGAACTCTATGGCTACACCTTC. The full variable domain, in which reference TRBV19 and TRBJ1-2 provide the parts outside the CDR3, is DGGITQSPKYLFRKEGQNVTLSCEQNLNHDAMYWYRQDPGQGLRLIYYSQIVNDFQKGDIAEGYSVSREKKESFPLTVTSAQKNPTAFYLCASSISGGELYGYTFGSGTRLTVV.

This clonotype was detected only a few times. The chain joins TRBV7-2 to TRBJ1-1; possibly TRBD1 for D (6 bases). Deletions cut 8 bases from V and 1 base from J, with 14 bases between. Germline values: CDR1 SGHTA, CDR2 FQGNSA. This CDR3 region has 14 residues. The CDR3 region is CASRGGPGNTEAFF. DNA of the CDR3: TGTGCCAGCCGCGGGGGCCCTGGGAACACTGAAGCTTTCTTT.

The V and J genes are TRBV7-2 and TRBJ2-7; D assignment may be TRBD1 or TRBD2 (5 bases each). This CDR3 contains 14 residues. V dropped 5 bases and J dropped 2 bases, with 13 bases sitting between them. Germline CDR1 SGHTA, CDR2 FQGNSA. DNA for the CDR3: TGTGCCAGCAGCGATGAGGGGTTCCCCTACGAGCAGTACTTC. The encoded protein is CASSDEGFPYEQYF.

The chain recombines TRBV28 with TRBJ2-1, with D possibly matching TRBD1 (7 bases). Deletions cut 8 bases from V and 8 bases from J, with 22 bases between. This CDR3 is built from 15 residues. Germline V gene lookup returns CDR1 MDHEN and CDR2 SYDVKM. The CDR3: CASHSRDRAGDEQFF. CDR3 bases: TGTGCCAGCCATTCTCGGGACAGAGCGGGCGATGAGCAGTTCTTC.

The table lists this clonotype with a few counts. The chain is built from TRBV7-9 and TRBJ2-3, with 8 bases that match TRBD2. The CDR3 runs to 16 residues. With 5 bases clipped from V and 2 bases from J, the junction kept 9 bases outside the gene matches. Looked up from germline, CDR1 is SEHNR and CDR2 is FQNEAQ (reference sequence). The CDR3 DNA sequence: TGTGCCAGCAGCCACCTAGCGGGTCGGACCACAGATACGCAGTATTTT. Amino acid sequence: CASSHLAGRTTDTQYF. Using reference TRBV7-9 and TRBJ2-3 for the parts outside the CDR3, the full variable domain is DTGVSQNPRHKITKRGQNVTFRCDPISEHNRLYWYRQTLGQGPEFLTYFQNEAQLEKSRLLSDRFSAERPKGSFSTLEIQRTEQGDSAMYLCASSHLAGRTTDTQYFGPGTRLTVL.

This clonotype was detected only a few times. This sequence joins TRBV7-6 and TRBJ1-1; D possibly corresponds to TRBD1 (5 bases). CDR3 size: 15 residues. The germline V gene has CDR1 SGHVS and CDR2 FNYEAQ. V was clipped by 0 bases and J by 2 bases, with 10 bases between them. The DNA of the CDR3 is TGTGCCAGCAGCTTAGCAGGGGCCCTCAACACTGAAGCTTTCTTT. It translates to CASSLAGALNTEAFF.